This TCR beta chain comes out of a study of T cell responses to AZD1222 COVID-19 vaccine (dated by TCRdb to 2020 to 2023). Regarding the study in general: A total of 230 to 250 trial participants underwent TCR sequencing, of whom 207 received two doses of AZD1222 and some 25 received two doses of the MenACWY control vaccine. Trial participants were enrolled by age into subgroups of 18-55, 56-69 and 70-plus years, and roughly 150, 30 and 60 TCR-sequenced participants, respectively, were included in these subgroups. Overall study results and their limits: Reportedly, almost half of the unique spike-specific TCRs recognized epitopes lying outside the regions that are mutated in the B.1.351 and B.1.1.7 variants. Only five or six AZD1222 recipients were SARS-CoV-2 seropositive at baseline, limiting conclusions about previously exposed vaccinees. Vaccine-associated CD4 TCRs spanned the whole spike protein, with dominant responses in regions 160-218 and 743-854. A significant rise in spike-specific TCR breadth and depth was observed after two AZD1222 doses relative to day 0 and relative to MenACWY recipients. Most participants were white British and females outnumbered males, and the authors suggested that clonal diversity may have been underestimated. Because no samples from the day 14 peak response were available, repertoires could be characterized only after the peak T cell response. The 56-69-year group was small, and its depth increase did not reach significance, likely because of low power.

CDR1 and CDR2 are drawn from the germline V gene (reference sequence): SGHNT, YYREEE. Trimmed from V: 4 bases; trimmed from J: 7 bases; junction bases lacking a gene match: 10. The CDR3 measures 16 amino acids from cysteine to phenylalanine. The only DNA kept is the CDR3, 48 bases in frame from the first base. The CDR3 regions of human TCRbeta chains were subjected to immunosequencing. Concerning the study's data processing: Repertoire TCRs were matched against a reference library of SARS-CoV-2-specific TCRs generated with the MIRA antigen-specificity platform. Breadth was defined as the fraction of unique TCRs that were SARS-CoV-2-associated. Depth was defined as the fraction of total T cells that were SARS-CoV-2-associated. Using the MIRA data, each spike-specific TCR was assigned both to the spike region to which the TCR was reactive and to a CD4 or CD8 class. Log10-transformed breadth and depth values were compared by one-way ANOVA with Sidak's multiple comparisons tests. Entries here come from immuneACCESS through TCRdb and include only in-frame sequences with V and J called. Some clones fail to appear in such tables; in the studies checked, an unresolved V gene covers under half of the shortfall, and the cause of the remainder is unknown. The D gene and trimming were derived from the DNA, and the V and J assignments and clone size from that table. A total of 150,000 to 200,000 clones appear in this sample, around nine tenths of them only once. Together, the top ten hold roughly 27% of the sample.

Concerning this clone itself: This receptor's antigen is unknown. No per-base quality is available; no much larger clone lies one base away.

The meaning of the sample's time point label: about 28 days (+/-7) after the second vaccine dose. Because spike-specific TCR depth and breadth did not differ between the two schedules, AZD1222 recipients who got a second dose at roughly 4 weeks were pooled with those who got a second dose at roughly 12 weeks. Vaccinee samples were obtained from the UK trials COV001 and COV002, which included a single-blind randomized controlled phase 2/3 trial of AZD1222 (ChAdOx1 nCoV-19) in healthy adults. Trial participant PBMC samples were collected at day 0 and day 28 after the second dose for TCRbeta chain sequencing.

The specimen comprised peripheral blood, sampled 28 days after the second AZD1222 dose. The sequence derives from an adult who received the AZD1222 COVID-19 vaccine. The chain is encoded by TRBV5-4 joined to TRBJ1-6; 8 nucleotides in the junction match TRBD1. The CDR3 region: CASSQGQGRNNSPLHF. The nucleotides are TGTGCCAGCAGCCAAGGACAGGGACGTAACAATTCACCCCTCCACTTT.